This passage covers 27 T cell receptor beta chains from one sample sequenced in a study of T cells in Graves' hyperthyroidism and ophthalmopathy (dated by TCRdb to the late 2010s). The library was generated by multiplex PCR. TCRdb lists the instrument as Illumina HiSeq 2000. Amplification of TCR beta CDR3 regions was carried out from RNA transcripts. For the first round of RT-PCR on the TCR CDR3, the HTBI primer set was used together with the Qiagen OneStep RT-PCR kit. TCRdb redid the processing of the public reads, applying fastp at Q25 and MiXCR, and retained in-frame beta chains. All rows with the same CDR3 protein become a single entry with the most common DNA and genes. In this sample the table shows around 620,000 distinct CDR3 sequences, 13% to 15% of which occur a single time. Around 7% of the sample lies in the top ten. What was sequenced was blood. These TCRs come from a woman under 30 with Graves' ophthalmopathy.

This clonotype was detected many times. The rearrangement uses TRBV7-8 and TRBJ2-5, with 7 bases matching TRBD2. J lost 4 bases, V lost 5 bases, and 10 bases had no gene match. CDR3 length: 15 residues. CDR1 and CDR2 from the germline V gene are SGHVS and FQNEAQ. The CDR3 nucleotides read TGTGCCAGCAGCCCGGTGTGGACGGGGGGAGAGACCCAGTACTTC. Translating it yields CASSPVWTGGETQYF.

This clonotype was seen many times. V is TRBV5-6 and J is TRBJ2-2; the D gene is possibly TRBD2 (6 bases). This CDR3 has 12 residues. The V gene's germline CDR1 is SGHDT and CDR2 YYEEEE. Between the trimmed V and J ends, which lost 5 bases and 5 bases, there was a span of 7 bases. CDR3 nucleotides: TGTGCCAGCAGGCGGGAAACCGGGGAGCTGTTTTTT. The encoded protein is CASRRETGELFF.

This clonotype appeared many times. The chain employs TRBV20-1 and TRBJ2-7, with no clear D. V was shortened by 7 bases and J by 0 bases, with 10 bases between the two germline ends. This CDR3 contains 12 residues. Germline CDR1 reads DFQATT; CDR2 reads SNEGSKA (reference sequence). CDR3 region: CSVRAFSYEQYF. The CDR3 nucleotides read TGCAGTGTCCGTGCCTTCTCCTACGAGCAGTACTTC.

This clonotype was seen only a few times. The chain recombines TRBV5-1 with TRBJ2-6; D remains ambiguous. The V and J ends lost 4 bases and 0 bases respectively, with 11 bases between them. Germline V gene lookup returns CDR1 SGHRS and CDR2 YFSETQ. The CDR3 runs 16 residues. CDR3 sequence (DNA): TGCGCCAGCAGCCTTGAGCCGGGCTCTGGGGCCAACGTCCTGACTTTC. As protein: CASSLEPGSGANVLTF.

This clonotype was observed at least ten times. V is TRBV29-1 and J is TRBJ2-7, with TRBD1 matching over 9 bases. The CDR3 consists of 12 residues. The J segment lost 5 bases and the V segment lost 3 bases, leaving 2 bases of the junction unmatched. The V gene's germline CDR1 is SQVTM and CDR2 ANQGSEA. The CDR3 loop reads CSVEGQGDEQYF. The CDR3 DNA reads TGCAGCGTTGAGGGACAGGGCGACGAGCAGTACTTC.

Concerning this clonotype itself: A much larger clone differs by one base, so this may be a read error. The chain links TRBV29-1 to TRBJ2-7; D tentatively reads TRBD1 or TRBD2 (6 bases each). This CDR3 is built from 11 residues. The germline V gene has CDR1 SQVTM and CDR2 ANQGSEA. The CDR3 reads CSVEGGYEQYF. Here the CDR3 DNA reads TGCAGCGTGGAAGGGGGGTACGAGCAGTACTTC.

This clonotype has a count of ten or more. The chain recombines TRBV28 with TRBJ1-2; TRBD1 might be the D (6 bases). V lost 3 bases and J 8 bases, leaving 13 bases between the germline ends. The CDR3 is 13 amino acids. Germline V gene data show CDR1 as MDHEN and CDR2 as SYDVKM. The CDR3 DNA reads as TGTGCCAGCAGTTTCCGACAGGATAGCGGCTACACCTTC. This encodes CASSFRQDSGYTF.

The chain is built from TRBV7-2 and TRBJ2-4; 9 bases fit TRBD2. J gave up 7 bases and V 4 bases, and 14 bases lay outside the gene matches. The CDR3 has 17 residues. Germline CDR1 and CDR2: SGHTA and FQGNSA. CDR3 coding DNA: TGTGCCAGCAGCTCAAACCCCTTCGCGGGAGGGACGAACATTCAGTACTTC. Encoded protein: CASSSNPFAGGTNIQYF.

This chain links TRBV4-1 with TRBJ2-3; possible D gene TRBD1, 5 bases. Per germline, CDR1 MGHRA and CDR2 YSYEKL. Trimming removed 4 bases from V and 3 bases from J, with 17 bases in between. This CDR3 comprises 16 residues. DNA of the CDR3: TGCGCCAGCAGCCGATTACAGGTGGACAATACAGATACGCAGTATTTT. Its translation is CASSRLQVDNTDTQYF.

The V call is TRBV27, the J call TRBJ1-1; possibly TRBD1 for D (6 bases). Germline-derived CDR1 and CDR2 are MNHEY and SMNVEV (reference sequence). CDR3 length: 15 amino acids. V lost 8 bases, J lost 7 bases, and 23 bases lay in between. The DNA of the CDR3 is TGTGCCAGCTGTATCCCCGGGACACCTCATCATGAAGCTTTCTTT. It yields the protein CASCIPGTPHHEAFF.

This clonotype occurred many times. The genes are TRBV15 and TRBJ2-5; 11 bases are a match to TRBD2. V shed 0 bases, J shed 5 bases, and the junction held 11 bases outside the gene matches. Looked up from germline, CDR1 is LNHNV and CDR2 is YYDKDF (reference sequence). This CDR3 is 18 amino acids long. CDR3 amino acids: CATSRDRSGRALGETQYF. The CDR3, as DNA: TGTGCCACCAGCAGAGATCGTAGCGGGAGGGCCTTAGGGGAGACCCAGTACTTC.

The chain carries TRBV20-1 and TRBJ2-7; TRBD1 agrees at 9 bases. V gave up 1 base and J gave up 1 base; unmatched junction bases: 5. This CDR3 has 15 residues. Germline CDR1 is DFQATT and CDR2 is SNEGSKA (reference sequence). CDR3 residues: CSARGDRVGSYEQYF. CDR3 bases: TGCAGTGCTAGAGGGGACAGGGTCGGGTCCTACGAGCAGTACTTC.

This clonotype was seen repeatedly, ten times or more. V usage is TRBV29-1 and J usage is TRBJ2-2; the match to TRBD2 covers 9 bases. The germline gives CDR1 SQVTM, CDR2 ANQGSEA. Unmatched junction bases numbered 3, after V lost 6 bases and J lost 1 base. The CDR3 contains 14 residues. The CDR3 nucleotides are TGCAGCGTGAATAGCGGGAGGAACACCGGGGAGCTGTTTTTT. Protein sequence: CSVNSGRNTGELFF.

In its sample, this clonotype was seen many times. CDR3 nucleotides: TGTGCCAGCAGTTTATACGGGCGAAGCACAGATACGCAGTATTTT. Residues: CASSLYGRSTDTQYF. The chain couples TRBV28 to TRBJ2-3, with unresolved D. The germline V and J ends were trimmed by 1 base and 0 bases, with 8 bases remaining between them. This CDR3 is 15 amino acids long. Germline V lookup: CDR1 MDHEN, CDR2 SYDVKM.

This clonotype occurred many times. Here the CDR3 reads CASSFRRWGGSDGNEQFF. CDR3 bases: TGTGCCAGCAGCTTTAGACGTTGGGGGGGGAGTGATGGCAATGAGCAGTTCTTC. The rearrangement uses TRBV11-1 and TRBJ2-1; 7 bases agree with TRBD2. CDR1 SGHAT and CDR2 FQDESV come from the germline V gene (reference sequence). The length of the CDR3 is 18 residues. The trim removed 3 bases at V and 6 bases at J, leaving 17 bases unmatched.

In nucleotides, the CDR3 is TGTGCCAGCAGCTTAGTGACAGGGGGCCGTGGCTATGGCTACACCTTC. Protein: CASSLVTGGRGYGYTF. V gene TRBV11-2 combines with J gene TRBJ1-2; 10 nucleotides align to TRBD1. Germline V gene lookup returns CDR1 SGHAT and CDR2 FQNNGV. V lost 1 base and J lost 4; bases outside the gene matches: 6. The CDR3 sequence is 16 residues long.

This clonotype was counted at least ten times. The genes are TRBV30 and TRBJ1-1; D not certain. This CDR3 has 13 residues. Between the trimmed V and J ends, which lost 0 bases and 3 bases, there was a span of 8 bases. Germline V gene data show CDR1 as GTSNPN and CDR2 as SVGIG (reference sequence). CDR3 protein: CAWSVVAHTEAFF. CDR3 nucleotides: TGTGCCTGGAGTGTAGTCGCTCACACTGAAGCTTTCTTT.

The genes are TRBV27 and TRBJ1-6; maybe TRBD1 (5 bases). The CDR3 has 16 residues. Trimming removed 3 bases at V and 10 bases at J, with 19 bases between. Germline V gene lookup returns CDR1 MNHEY and CDR2 SMNVEV (reference sequence). The CDR3 sequence is CASSFIGGDLISPLHF. CDR3 sequence (DNA): TGTGCCAGCAGTTTTATAGGCGGGGACCTCATATCACCCCTCCACTTT.

This clonotype was counted at least ten times. The gene calls are TRBV2 and TRBJ1-4; the match to TRBD1 covers 7 bases. CDR3 length equals 17 residues. CDR1 is SNHLY and CDR2 is FYNNEI in the germline V gene. After removal of 7 bases from V and 2 bases from J, the junction contained 13 bases not matched to a gene. The DNA of the CDR3 is TGTGCCAGCACGCCCCAGACAGGGAGGTTGACTAATGAAAAACTGTTTTTT. Its translation: CASTPQTGRLTNEKLFF. The entire variable domain, with the rest obtained from reference TRBV2 and TRBJ1-4, is as follows: EPEVTQTPSHQVTQMGQEVILRCVPISNHLYFYWYRQILGQKVEFLVSFYNNEISEKSEIFDDQFSVERPDGSNFTLKIRSTKLEDSAMYFCASTPQTGRLTNEKLFFGSGTQLSVL.

The table lists this clonotype with many counts. The rearrangement joins TRBV9 to TRBJ2-5, with 11 bases identical to TRBD2. Unmatched junction bases numbered 10, after V lost 4 bases and J lost 5 bases. The CDR3 is 16 residues long. Germline V gives CDR1 SGDLS, CDR2 YYNGEE. The DNA of the CDR3 is TGTGCCAGCAGCCCGATTATAGCGGGAGGGGCGGAGACCCAGTACTTC. Amino acids: CASSPIIAGGAETQYF. The complete variable domain, with remaining parts taken from reference TRBV9 and TRBJ2-5, reads DSGVTQTPKHLITATGQRVTLRCSPRSGDLSVYWYQQSLDQGLQFLIQYYNGEERAKGNILERFSAQQFPDLHSELNLSSLELGDSALYFCASSPIIAGGAETQYFGPGTRLLVL.

The sample holds many counts of this clonotype. The genes are TRBV11-1 and TRBJ2-1; D tentatively fits TRBD1 or TRBD2 (5 bases each). Trimming took 5 bases from V and 9 from J, leaving 20 bases between them. The V gene's germline CDR1 is SGHAT and CDR2 FQDESV (reference sequence). This CDR3 has 15 amino acids. This CDR3 reads CASSPRDVIRSEQFF. CDR3 sequence (DNA): TGTGCCAGCAGCCCCCGGGACGTGATACGGAGTGAGCAGTTCTTC.

This clonotype was picked up many times. V gene TRBV6-5 combines with J gene TRBJ2-7; D is unclear. Germline V gives CDR1 MNHEY, CDR2 SVGAGI. This CDR3 is 16 amino acids long. Trimming shortened V by 0 bases and J by 3 bases, and 15 bases separated the two germline ends. The CDR3 sequence is CASSYSIILKGYEQYF. CDR3 nucleotides: TGTGCCAGCAGTTACTCGATAATATTGAAGGGCTACGAGCAGTACTTC.

There are many counts of this clonotype. The rearrangement joins TRBV2 to TRBJ2-7, with 9 bases aligning to TRBD1. CDR3 size: 15 residues. Germline trimming cut 1 base from V and 4 bases from J; bases unmatched to any gene: 5. CDR1 and CDR2 (germline): SNHLY, FYNNEI. CDR3: CASSEEGQGLYEQYF. CDR3 DNA: TGTGCCAGCAGTGAAGAGGGACAGGGATTATACGAGCAGTACTTC.

CDR3: CASRPTGGFVKLFF. CDR3 coding DNA: TGTGCCAGTAGACCGACAGGTGGTTTTGTAAAACTGTTTTTT. This rearrangement joins TRBV19 to TRBJ1-4, with D perhaps TRBD1 (6 bases). This CDR3 comprises 14 residues. The V and J ends lost 6 bases and 10 bases respectively, with 18 bases between them. Looked up from germline, CDR1 is LNHDA and CDR2 is SQIVND (reference sequence).

Many counts were recorded for this clonotype. The chain couples TRBV6-1 to TRBJ2-5, with 9 bases identical to TRBD1. J lost 2 bases, V lost 6 bases, and 7 bases had no gene match. CDR3 length equals 15 residues. Germline V CDR1 and CDR2: MNHNS, SASEGT. CDR3 amino acids: CASRTGTGKQETQYF. Here the CDR3 DNA reads TGTGCCAGCAGAACCGGGACAGGGAAACAAGAGACCCAGTACTTC.

This clonotype was seen at least ten times. The chain uses TRBV7-9 and TRBJ2-1; no definite D call. The CDR3 length is 17 residues. V was pared by 5 bases and J by 0 bases, with 17 bases between. Germline CDR1 is SEHNR and CDR2 is FQNEAQ (reference sequence). This CDR3 is CASSPPFVQSSYNEQFF. The DNA for the CDR3 is TGTGCCAGCAGCCCGCCGTTTGTGCAGAGCTCCTACAATGAGCAGTTCTTC. Full variable domain (missing parts from reference TRBV7-9 and TRBJ2-1): DTGVSQNPRHKITKRGQNVTFRCDPISEHNRLYWYRQTLGQGPEFLTYFQNEAQLEKSRLLSDRFSAERPKGSFSTLEIQRTEQGDSAMYLCASSPPFVQSSYNEQFFGPGTRLTVL.

This clonotype was seen at least ten times. V and J are TRBV6-6 and TRBJ1-1; possible D gene TRBD1, 6 bases. The V end was cut by 2 bases, the J end by 3 bases, with 10 bases between. The germline V gene has CDR1 MNHNY and CDR2 SVGAGI (reference sequence). CDR3 length: 14 amino acids. CDR3 in amino acids: CASSYSAGDTEAFF. As DNA, the CDR3 is TGTGCCAGCAGTTACAGCGCAGGGGACACTGAAGCTTTCTTT.